A selection of T cell receptor beta chains follows, all from one sample in a study of control samples from healthy donors and cancer patients. TCRdb's table, derived via immunoSEQ multiplex PCR, lists solely in-frame clones and lacks some. The sample carries roughly 130,000 clones, approximately 90% recorded once. Sequencing input: blood. The receptors come from a man between 18 and 35 years old in good health. Both conserved end residues are part of each CDR3. Fields, in order: clone size, V gene, CDR3 length, D gene, J gene, CDR3 DNA, CDR3 protein. A D gene is named only where the DNA matches it firmly. The size of a clone is reported for some rows only, either as once, few or many, or as a class for expanded clones.

.	TRBV29-1	12	.	TRBJ2-1	TGCAGCGTTCCCACAGCCTACAATGAGCAGTTCTTC	CSVPTAYNEQFF
.	TRBV7-6	15	.	TRBJ2-1	TGTGCCAGCAGCTTAGGGCCAGGGGCCTACAATGAGCAGTTCTTC	CASSLGPGAYNEQFF
.	TRBV3-1/TRBV3-2	14	.	TRBJ1-5	TGTGCCAGCAGTCTAACAGGGAGCAATCAGCCCCAGCATTTT	CASSLTGSNQPQHF
many	TRBV6-2/TRBV6-3	11	.	TRBJ2-3	TGTGCCAGCAGTCAAACCGATACGCAGTATTTT	CASSQTDTQYF
.	TRBV19	13	.	TRBJ1-3	TGTGCCAGTAGCTCTCGGTCGCAAAACACCATATATTTT	CASSSRSQNTIYF
.	TRBV11-2	15	.	TRBJ1-3	TGTGCCAGCAGCCCCGTGGGGCGGTTTGGAAACACCATATATTTT	CASSPVGRFGNTIYF
.	TRBV7-8	15	TRBD2	TRBJ2-2	TGTGCCACCTCCCGACTAGCGGGGGGGCCCGGGGAGCTGTTTTTT	CATSRLAGGPGELFF
.	TRBV4-1	17	TRBD2	TRBJ2-5	TGCGCCAGCAGCCAAGAAGGAGGGACGGGGGGTGCAGAGACCCAGTACTTC	CASSQEGGTGGAETQYF
.	TRBV12-3/TRBV12-4	12	.	TRBJ1-1	TGTGCCAGCAGTTTAGATGCTCCTGAAGCTTTCTTT	CASSLDAPEAFF
.	TRBV3-1/TRBV3-2	16	.	TRBJ2-3	TGTGCCAGCAGCCAAGACTTTAACAGCATCACAGATACGCAGTATTTT	CASSQDFNSITDTQYF